This T cell receptor (beta chain) was sequenced during a study of identical twins. Template switching added a universal primer site, and cDNA bore unique molecular identifiers. One entry per CDR3 protein results from TCRdb running MiXCR on the 5' RACE reads. The table lists around 500,000 distinct CDR3 sequences, approximately 15% of them singletons. Germline V lookup: CDR1 SQVTM, CDR2 ANQGSEA. There are 15 residues in the CDR3. V was clipped by 4 bases and J by 1 base; unmatched bases: 1. The sample was also reused in another study, on yellow fever vaccine responses in identical twins.

J is TRBJ2-2 and V is TRBV29-1, with 12 bases identical to TRBD2. Sequenced sample: CD4+ T cells sorted from blood. This receptor was identified in a woman aged 18-35 years in good health. The CDR3 bases are TGCAGCGTTGGACTAGCGGGGGAGAACACCGGGGAGCTGTTTTTT. Its protein product is CSVGLAGENTGELFF.